This paragraph reports one T cell receptor (beta chain). The data stem from a study of blood T cell repertoires in COVID-19. Study-wide background: Acute and convalescent COVID-19 samples came from the United States, Italy and Spain. PBMCs, B-cell-depleted T cells, or T cells provided the cDNA or gDNA that made up the material.

How the authors handled the data: Estimates of nucleated cell counts were drawn from the amplification of reference gene primers. Repertoires were generated with immunoSEQ multiplex PCR, while TCRdb's copy carries only in-frame clones and drops some. The D gene and trimming were derived from the DNA, and the V and J assignments and clone size from that table. Altogether hundreds of thousands of clones are present, around 88% being singletons, with the ten largest covering over 4%. The length of the CDR3 is 16 residues. The germline V gene has CDR1 MGHRA and CDR2 YSYEKL. Trimming left V 6 bases short and J 0 bases short, with 17 bases between.

The clonotype comes from a woman aged 25 to 39 with acute or convalescent COVID-19. Sequencing used peripheral blood. The chain combines TRBV4-1 with TRBJ1-1, with D perhaps matching TRBD1 (5 bases). The CDR3 DNA follows: TGCGCCAGCAGAGTTCGGGGGGGTTCCGTGAACACTGAAGCTTTCTTT. Its translation: CASRVRGGSVNTEAFF.